These T cell receptor beta chains were read from a single sample in a study of blood T cell repertoires in COVID-19. The repertoire was sequenced with immunoSEQ multiplex PCR; TCRdb's copy has only in-frame clones and lacks some. The table includes approximately 200,000 clones, roughly 83% detected once. The sequencing sample was made of PBMCs or T cells enriched from blood (not recorded which). The receptors derive from a woman aged 25 to 45 who had recovered from COVID-19. The conserved cysteine and the conserved F or W are not part of the CDR3 here. The order of the fields is V gene, clone size, CDR3 protein. Rows may omit the clone size; those that give it use once, few, many or a size class.

V: TRBV18
size: once
CDR3: ASSEGTSGTYEQY

V: TRBV7-9
size: -
CDR3: ASSLGTGHTGELF

V: TRBV5-1
size: once
CDR3: ASSLETTSLAAF

V: TRBV4-2
size: -
CDR3: ASSQDAGGSSYEQY

V: TRBV27
size: -
CDR3: ASSWGPNTEAF

V: TRBV28
size: once
CDR3: ASSFNRGEKLF

V: TRBV2
size: -
CDR3: ASSGIQAYYGYT

V: TRBV5-1
size: -
CDR3: ASSSNLYMDTQY

V: TRBV11-3
size: -
CDR3: ASSSSMNTEAF

V: TRBV28
size: -
CDR3: ATTERGEQYNEQF

V: TRBV19
size: once
CDR3: ASKPVWTAGNSPLH

V: TRBV6-5
size: -
CDR3: ASSSGAGYNT

V: TRBV18
size: -
CDR3: ASSRGLAGVTGTGELF

V: TRBV6-4
size: many
CDR3: ASSDTGGSYNEQF